This is a list of T cell receptor beta chains from one sample in a study of early T cells in non-severe SARS-CoV-2 infection. Via MiXCR, TCRdb re-called the 5' RACE reads, giving one row per CDR3 protein. This table holds fewer than 100,000 distinct CDR3 sequences, about 6% found once. Sequencing was carried out using whole blood. The source is an adult who was a healthcare worker with PCR-confirmed SARS-CoV-2 infection or an uninfected control (not recorded which). CDR3s include the opening cysteine and the closing phenylalanine or tryptophan. The D gene is left open where the match is weak. Rows may omit the clone size; those that give it use once, few, many or a size class.

>TRBV3-1|TRBD1|few|TRBJ1-1
CASSPTQGNRAEAFF
TGTGCCAGCAGCCCTACACAGGGGAATAGAGCTGAAGCTTTCTTT
>TRBV6-8|.|once|TRBJ2-1
CASSRDPTNNEQFF
TGTGCCAGCAGTCGAGACCCCACCAACAATGAGCAGTTCTTC
>TRBV18|.|.|TRBJ1-3
CASSPQGSSGNTIYF
TGTGCCAGCTCACCACAGGGGAGCTCTGGAAACACCATATATTTT
>TRBV11-3|TRBD2|many|TRBJ2-1
CASSLRAGVTVEQFF
TGTGCCAGCAGCTTACGAGCGGGAGTCACGGTTGAGCAGTTCTTC
>TRBV6-2/TRBV6-3|TRBD2|.|TRBJ2-7
CASSYSGGFYEQYF
TGTGCCAGCAGTTATTCGGGAGGGTTCTACGAGCAGTACTTC
>TRBV3-1|.|few|TRBJ2-7
CASREQGRIGEQYF
TGTGCCAGCCGGGAGCAGGGGAGAATCGGCGAGCAGTACTTC
>TRBV6-5|.|many|TRBJ1-4
CASSYSRGAKSANEKLFF
TGTGCCAGCAGTTACTCAAGGGGCGCGAAGTCGGCTAATGAAAAACTGTTTTTT
>TRBV28|TRBD2|.|TRBJ2-1
CASSRTSGDYNEQFF
TGTGCCAGCAGCCGGACTAGCGGGGACTACAATGAGCAGTTCTTC
>TRBV19|.|many|TRBJ2-1
CASSIMGNEQFF
TGTGCCAGTAGTATAATGGGCAATGAGCAGTTCTTC
>TRBV5-1|.|many|TRBJ2-1
CASSLVAGASNEQFF
TGCGCCAGCAGCTTGGTTGCGGGGGCAAGCAATGAGCAGTTCTTC
>TRBV12-3/TRBV12-4|.|few|TRBJ1-1
CASSYAWSTEAFF
TGTGCCAGCAGCTATGCATGGTCCACTGAAGCTTTCTTT
>TRBV5-1|.|many|TRBJ2-7
CASSLGLGRYSYEQYF
TGCGCCAGCAGCTTGGGTCTTGGACGGTACTCCTACGAGCAGTACTTC
>TRBV6-5|.|many|TRBJ2-1
CASNQGQNNEQFF
TGTGCCAGCAACCAAGGACAGAACAATGAGCAGTTCTTC
>TRBV20-1|.|many|TRBJ1-1
CSASEGVTEAFF
TGCAGTGCTAGTGAGGGGGTCACTGAAGCTTTCTTT
>TRBV11-2|.|many|TRBJ2-7
CASSPHGSSYEQYF
TGTGCCAGCAGCCCCCATGGGAGCTCCTACGAGCAGTACTTC
>TRBV7-9|.|.|TRBJ2-4
CASSLEPQTGNIQYF
TGTGCCAGCAGCTTAGAACCCCAAACTGGAAACATTCAGTACTTC
>TRBV29-1|.|.|TRBJ1-2
CSANVRGTHGYTF
TGCAGCGCCAACGTCAGGGGAACTCATGGCTACACCTTC
>TRBV6-1|TRBD1|many|TRBJ2-7
CASRYGQGLGLYEQYF
TGTGCCAGCAGATACGGACAGGGGTTGGGGCTTTACGAGCAGTACTTC
>TRBV10-3|.|.|TRBJ2-7
CAISEYREQYF
TGTGCCATCAGTGAGTATAGAGAGCAGTACTTC
>TRBV4-2|TRBD2|.|TRBJ2-7
CASSLGYQAGGPDVQYF
TGTGCCAGCAGCCTAGGTTATCAGGCGGGAGGGCCGGACGTGCAGTACTTC
>TRBV11-3|.|.|TRBJ2-1
CASASGVNNEQFF
TGTGCCAGCGCATCTGGCGTGAACAATGAGCAGTTCTTC
>TRBV30|TRBD1|.|TRBJ2-7
CAWRSWDSTSYEQYF
TGTGCCTGGAGATCCTGGGACAGCACCTCCTACGAGCAGTACTTC